The 32 T cell receptor beta chains presented below share a single source sample, sequenced in a study of CD8 T cells in acute hepatitis C reinfection. The protocol was immunoSEQ multiplex PCR, while the TCRdb copy is restricted to in-frame clones and leaves out a portion. Altogether about 38,000 clones are present, 87% being singletons, with the ten largest covering 0.5% to 0.65%. Documented time point: naive CD8 control sorted from an acute-time-point sample. The sequenced material came from naive CD8+ T cells from PBMCs. The source is a man aged 30 to 45 with chronic hepatitis C.

The CDR3 bases are TGTGCCAGTAGTCCGCAACAGGGGCGGGGTGAAAAACTGTTTTTT. This translates into CASSPQQGRGEKLFF. V and J are TRBV19 and TRBJ1-4; the match to TRBD1 covers 7 bases. This CDR3 spans 15 amino acids. V shed 5 bases, J shed 7 bases, and the junction held 10 bases outside the gene matches. Germline V gene sequence: CDR1 LNHDA, CDR2 SQIVND (reference sequence).

V is TRBV7-9 and J is TRBJ2-1, with a tentative D call TRBD1 (5 bases). Trimming pared 5 bases from V and 8 bases from J, leaving 13 bases between. This CDR3 contains 13 residues. Germline V lookup: CDR1 SEHNR, CDR2 FQNEAQ (reference sequence). The CDR3 protein is CASSEPGIHEQFF. As DNA, the CDR3 is TGTGCCAGCAGCGAGCCAGGGATCCATGAGCAGTTCTTC.

The table lists this clone with a count of one. The V call is TRBV6-1, the J call TRBJ2-7; no firm D call. This CDR3 spans 13 amino acids. V lost 1 base and J lost 2, with 6 bases in between. Germline V gene data show CDR1 as MNHNS and CDR2 as SASEGT. The CDR3 nucleotides are TGTGCCAGCAGTGAAGGACCCACCTACGAGCAGTACTTC. Translation gives CASSEGPTYEQYF.

The V and J genes are TRBV27 and TRBJ2-5; D is undetermined. With 1 base removed from V and 5 bases from J, the gap between germline ends came to 8 bases. The CDR3 contains 13 residues. From germline, CDR1 is MNHEY and CDR2 SMNVEV (reference sequence). CDR3 sequence (DNA): TGTGCCAGCAGTTTATGGGTTGGGGAGACCCAGTACTTC. It is translated as CASSLWVGETQYF.

The chain uses TRBV9 and TRBJ2-1, with 10 bases aligning to TRBD1. Germline V gives CDR1 SGDLS, CDR2 YYNGEE. The CDR3 loop spans 18 amino acids. V shed 2 bases, J shed 5 bases, and the junction held 13 bases outside the gene matches. CDR3 sequence: CASSVRPTGGEFHNEQFF. The CDR3 nucleotides read TGTGCCAGCAGCGTTAGACCGACAGGGGGCGAGTTCCACAATGAGCAGTTCTTC.

The chain combines TRBV7-3 with TRBJ2-1; 12 nucleotides align to TRBD2. The CDR3 spans 15 residues. V lost 5 bases and J lost 4; bases outside the gene matches: 3. CDR1 and CDR2 (germline): SGHTA, FQGTGA. The CDR3 region is CASSTGTSGYNEQFF. The CDR3 DNA is TGTGCCAGCAGCACCGGGACTAGCGGGTACAATGAGCAGTTCTTC.

The chain joins TRBV19 to TRBJ2-7, with D possibly matching TRBD1 (6 bases). This CDR3 is 13 amino acids long. CDR1 and CDR2 (germline): LNHDA, SQIVND (reference sequence). V lost 5 bases to trimming and J lost 0 bases, with 8 bases between them. The CDR3 reads CASSQGPSYEQYF. CDR3 coding DNA: TGTGCCAGTAGTCAGGGGCCCTCCTACGAGCAGTACTTC. The complete variable domain, with remaining parts taken from reference TRBV19 and TRBJ2-7, reads DGGITQSPKYLFRKEGQNVTLSCEQNLNHDAMYWYRQDPGQGLRLIYYSQIVNDFQKGDIAEGYSVSREKKESFPLTVTSAQKNPTAFYLCASSQGPSYEQYFGPGTRLTVT.

The chain has TRBV19 and TRBJ1-3; D remains ambiguous. Germline CDR1 and CDR2: LNHDA and SQIVND (reference sequence). V shed 7 bases and J shed 0 bases, with 16 bases lying between them. The CDR3 sequence is 16 residues long. CDR3 nucleotides: TGTGCCAGTAAGAATCAGACTATTAACTCTGGAAACACCATATATTTT. Its protein is CASKNQTINSGNTIYF.

The CDR3 region is CASSLGVGGLEQYF. In DNA, the CDR3 is TGTGCCAGCAGCTTAGGAGTAGGCGGCCTCGAGCAGTACTTC. The chain joins TRBV7-6 to TRBJ2-7; D is undetermined. CDR1 and CDR2 (germline): SGHVS, FNYEAQ. V was clipped by 1 base and J by 6 bases, with 13 bases between them. This CDR3 is 14 amino acids long. The variable domain in full, completed from reference TRBV7-6 and TRBJ2-7, reads GAGVSQSPRYKVTKRGQDVALRCDPISGHVSLYWYRQALGQGPEFLTYFNYEAQQDKSGLPNDRFSAERPEGSISTLTIQRTEQRDSAMYRCASSLGVGGLEQYFGPGTRLTVT.

The genes are TRBV6-5 and TRBJ2-2; unclear D gene. This CDR3 has 14 residues. From germline, CDR1 is MNHEY and CDR2 SVGAGI. V lost 5 bases, J lost 5 bases, and 12 bases lay in between. CDR3 protein: CASSPSFGTGELFF. The CDR3 coding sequence is TGTGCCAGCAGTCCCTCCTTTGGAACCGGGGAGCTGTTTTTT.

The gene calls are TRBV15 and TRBJ1-5; no clear D gene. V lost 6 bases and J 4 bases, leaving 16 bases between the germline ends. The CDR3 length is 15 residues. CDR1 and CDR2 (germline): LNHNV, YYDKDF (reference sequence). CDR3 nucleotides: TGTGCCACCAGACCGGGATGGGATGGGAATCAGCCCCAGCATTTT. Translation: CATRPGWDGNQPQHF.

The chain has TRBV2 and TRBJ2-1; the match to TRBD2 covers 8 bases. The CDR3 is made up of 14 amino acids. The V gene's germline CDR1 is SNHLY and CDR2 FYNNEI. Trimming at V came to 7 bases and at J to 0 bases, leaving 2 bases not matched to a gene. The CDR3 region has the DNA TGTGCCAGCATGAGCGGGAGCTCCTACAATGAGCAGTTCTTC. This codes for CASMSGSSYNEQFF. Looking up the rest from reference TRBV2 and TRBJ2-1 gives the full variable domain: EPEVTQTPSHQVTQMGQEVILRCVPISNHLYFYWYRQILGQKVEFLVSFYNNEISEKSEIFDDQFSVERPDGSNFTLKIRSTKLEDSAMYFCASMSGSSYNEQFFGPGTRLTVL.

This clone appeared once. This chain joins TRBV27 and TRBJ2-7, with TRBD1 as a possible D gene (6 bases). The CDR3 totals 14 residues. The germline CDR1 and CDR2 sequences are MNHEY and SMNVEV (reference sequence). Trimming cost V 7 bases and J 5 bases, with 18 bases left between them. CDR3 loop: CASNLQGPGDEQYF. The CDR3 DNA is TGTGCCAGCAACCTACAGGGCCCCGGGGACGAGCAGTACTTC.

This chain joins TRBV5-1 and TRBJ2-3; weak D call: TRBD1 (5 bases). In germline, CDR1 is SGHRS, CDR2 YFSETQ. V dropped 2 bases and J dropped 6 bases, with 13 bases sitting between them. The CDR3 runs to 14 residues. CDR3 loop: CASSLASGADTQYF. CDR3 in DNA: TGCGCCAGCAGCTTAGCTAGTGGGGCGGATACGCAGTATTTT.

The chain carries TRBV5-1 and TRBJ1-1, with D perhaps matching TRBD1 (6 bases). The CDR3 runs to 16 residues. CDR1 is SGHRS and CDR2 is YFSETQ in the germline V gene. Trimming pared 1 base from V and 5 bases from J, leaving 18 bases between. CDR3 protein: CASSLRGGSKFTEAFF. The CDR3 nucleotides are TGCGCCAGCAGCTTGAGGGGGGGCTCCAAGTTTACTGAAGCTTTCTTT.

The chain has TRBV5-5 and TRBJ2-7; no clear D gene. The CDR3 extends over 12 amino acids. Between the trimmed V and J ends, which lost 6 bases and 2 bases, there was a span of 9 bases. Germline CDR1 reads SGHKS; CDR2 reads YYEKEE (reference sequence). The CDR3 here is CASTDGTYEQYF. CDR3 DNA: TGTGCCAGCACGGACGGAACCTACGAGCAGTACTTC.

This chain joins TRBV7-9 and TRBJ1-1; D ambiguous. The V gene lost 0 bases and the J gene lost 8 bases, with 7 bases spanning the gap. Germline V gene data show CDR1 as SEHNR and CDR2 as FQNEAQ (reference sequence). This CDR3 contains 12 residues. The CDR3 DNA reads as TGTGCCAGCAGCTTAGCTACAAGAGAAGCTTTCTTT. This codes for CASSLATREAFF.

The chain is built from TRBV7-8 and TRBJ1-6; 8 nucleotides align to TRBD1. This CDR3 has 14 residues. Germline values: CDR1 SGHVS, CDR2 FQNEAQ. The J segment lost 8 bases and the V segment lost 5 bases, leaving 5 bases of the junction unmatched. The CDR3 loop is CASSDGQGYSPLHF. CDR3 DNA: TGTGCCAGCAGCGACGGACAGGGATATTCACCCCTCCACTTT.

This chain connects TRBV27 to TRBJ1-3; 10 bases map to TRBD1. CDR3 size: 16 residues. Germline trimming cut 2 bases from V and 9 bases from J; bases unmatched to any gene: 10. Looked up from germline, CDR1 is MNHEY and CDR2 is SMNVEV (reference sequence). CDR3 coding DNA: TGTGCCAGCAGTTTAGACGTCCCGGGACAGGGGCGCACCATATATTTT. Protein: CASSLDVPGQGRTIYF.

CDR3 residues: CASSSHPVGEQYF. The CDR3 nucleotides are TGTGCCAGCAGTAGCCACCCAGTAGGGGAGCAGTACTTC. This chain links TRBV27 with TRBJ2-7; D not resolved. The germline V and J ends were trimmed by 5 bases and 7 bases, with 15 bases remaining between them. CDR3 size: 13 residues. Germline CDR1 reads MNHEY; CDR2 reads SMNVEV (reference sequence).

The J gene is TRBJ1-4, the V gene TRBV9; TRBD1 might be the D (5 bases). With 0 bases removed from V and 1 base from J, the gap between germline ends came to 7 bases. From germline, CDR1 is SGDLS and CDR2 YYNGEE. The CDR3 runs to 15 residues. The CDR3: CASSVGGGTNEKLFF. CDR3 nucleotides: TGTGCCAGCAGCGTAGGCGGGGGAACTAATGAAAAACTGTTTTTT.

The V gene is TRBV4-1, the J gene TRBJ2-7; D is possibly TRBD1 (6 bases). V was trimmed by 1 base and J by 6 bases, leaving 10 bases between them. Germline assignment: CDR1 MGHRA and CDR2 YSYEKL. CDR3 length: 13 amino acids. This chain's CDR3 is CASSQAGAGEQYF. In DNA, the CDR3 is TGCGCCAGCAGCCAAGCAGGGGCTGGCGAGCAGTACTTC.

This rearrangement joins TRBV5-6 to TRBJ2-7; 7 positions agree with TRBD1. The length of the CDR3 is 15 residues. The germline gives CDR1 SGHDT, CDR2 YYEEEE. The V and J ends lost 2 bases and 3 bases, in that order; junction bases with no gene match: 8. CDR3 loop: CASSFSGTEVYEQYF. The CDR3 DNA is TGTGCCAGCAGCTTTTCGGGGACAGAGGTCTACGAGCAGTACTTC.

This clone was seen a few times. This chain joins TRBV14 and TRBJ1-2; D gene ambiguous. Germline V gene sequence: CDR1 SGHDN, CDR2 FVKESK. This CDR3 is built from 15 residues. The V end was cut by 1 base, the J end by 3 bases, with 12 bases between. Here the CDR3 DNA reads TGTGCCAGCAGCCAAGTCCGCGGCTCGGACTATGGCTACACCTTC. Its translation is CASSQVRGSDYGYTF.

The V gene is TRBV25-1, the J gene TRBJ1-1; D is unresolved. V was pared by 5 bases and J by 1 base, with 5 bases between. The CDR3 is 12 amino acids. In germline, CDR1 is MGHDK, CDR2 SYGVNS. The CDR3 coding sequence is TGTGCCAGCAGTTACGGGAACACTGAAGCTTTCTTT. It yields the protein CASSYGNTEAFF.

The rearrangement uses TRBV7-8 and TRBJ2-6, with D maybe TRBD2 (5 bases). CDR1 is SGHVS and CDR2 is FQNEAQ in the germline V gene. Trimming took 5 bases from V and 3 from J, leaving 11 bases between them. This CDR3 is built from 15 residues. The CDR3 here is CASSLEGFGANVLTF. As DNA, the CDR3 is TGTGCCAGCAGCCTCGAGGGTTTTGGGGCCAACGTCCTGACTTTC.

CDR3 amino acids: CASSLIFELGLEQGNTIYF. CDR3 coding DNA: TGTGCCAGCAGCTTGATTTTCGAGTTGGGCCTCGAGCAAGGAAACACCATATATTTT. V and J are TRBV7-8 and TRBJ1-3; D unclear. V shed 3 bases and J shed 4 bases, with 25 bases lying between them. From germline, CDR1 is SGHVS and CDR2 FQNEAQ. This CDR3 contains 19 residues.

This clone was detected only a few times. At the DNA level, this CDR3 is encoded by other sequences in the same sample as well. The J gene is TRBJ1-5, the V gene TRBV19; D remains unclear. Germline CDR1 LNHDA, CDR2 SQIVND (reference sequence). This CDR3 is 15 amino acids long. Trimming removed 3 bases from V and 0 bases from J, with 9 bases in between. The CDR3 loop is CASSMGGYSNQPQHF. The CDR3, as DNA: TGTGCCAGTAGTATGGGCGGTTATAGCAATCAGCCCCAGCATTTT.

This sequence joins TRBV27 and TRBJ1-1; no definite D call. V lost 2 bases, J lost 2 bases, and 6 bases lay in between. This CDR3 comprises 13 residues. The germline CDR1 and CDR2 sequences are MNHEY and SMNVEV (reference sequence). CDR3 nucleotide sequence: TGTGCCAGCAGTTTAGTGGGCAACACTGAAGCTTTCTTT. This codes for CASSLVGNTEAFF.

V and J are TRBV29-1 and TRBJ1-1, with TRBD1 as a possible D gene (5 bases). The CDR3 totals 12 residues. The V end lost 7 bases, the J end lost 1 base, and 10 bases lay between the germline ends. In germline, CDR1 is SQVTM, CDR2 ANQGSEA. CDR3 bases: TGCAGCGCCCCGACAGCGAACACTGAAGCTTTCTTT. It codes for CSAPTANTEAFF.

The rearrangement joins TRBV25-1 to TRBJ1-1; no clear D. The germline V gene encodes CDR1 MGHDK and CDR2 SYGVNS. This CDR3 is 15 amino acids long. V was shortened by 1 base and J by 0 bases, with 9 bases between the two germline ends. CDR3 amino acids: CASSELADLNTEAFF. DNA of the CDR3: TGTGCCAGCAGTGAATTGGCCGACTTGAACACTGAAGCTTTCTTT. Drawing the rest from reference TRBV25-1 and TRBJ1-1, the complete variable domain is EADIYQTPRYLVIGTGKKITLECSQTMGHDKMYWYQQDPGMELHLIHYSYGVNSTEKGDLSSESTVSRIRTEHFPLTLESARPSHTSQYLCASSELADLNTEAFFGQGTRLTVV.

The chain uses TRBV10-1 and TRBJ2-3, with 13 bases lining up with TRBD2. The germline V gene has CDR1 WNHNN and CDR2 SYGVQD (reference sequence). The CDR3 runs 16 residues. The V segment lost 4 bases and the J segment 3 bases; nucleotides outside the gene matches: 4. Here the CDR3 DNA reads TGCGCCAGCAGTGCCGGACTAGCGGGAGTAACAGATACGCAGTATTTT. Translation: CASSAGLAGVTDTQYF.